The table lists the clone carrying this T cell receptor (beta chain) with a few counts. The sample originates from a study of blood T cell repertoires in COVID-19. TCRdb's copy holds only in-frame clones and misses some; the assay was immunoSEQ multiplex PCR. The sample has about 140,000 clones, around 81% seen once; the top ten hold 4%. Material for sequencing was peripheral blood. The source of this sequence is a woman in her sixties or seventies with acute or convalescent COVID-19.

The CDR3 DNA follows: TGTGCCAGCAGTTTACCGGTACCGGGGGGCGGGAGCGCTTGGAACACTGAAGCTTTCTTT. Translation: CASSLPVPGGGSAWNTEAFF. The chain is built from TRBV28 and TRBJ1-1, with D possibly matching TRBD1 (6 bases). In germline, CDR1 is MDHEN, CDR2 SYDVKM. V was cut by 2 bases and J by 1 base, with 26 bases left in between. The CDR3 is 20 residues long.